This T cell receptor beta chain was sequenced for a study of blood T cell repertoires in COVID-19. CDR1 and CDR2 (germline): SGHAT, FQNNGV. Trimming shortened V by 1 base and J by 2 bases, and 8 bases separated the two germline ends. This CDR3 comprises 15 residues. The table came from immunoSEQ multiplex PCR; TCRdb's copy has only in-frame clones and leaves some out. This sample carries around 130,000 clones, 84% of them seen once, and the ten largest clones take 3.5% to 4%. This chain uses TRBV11-2 with TRBJ2-2, with a possible D match to TRBD1 (6 bases). The receptor was isolated from a woman in her 30s who had recovered from COVID-19. Sequencing was done on a sample of PBMCs or T cells enriched from blood (not recorded which). This CDR3 reads CASSLGTANTGELFF. The CDR3 DNA reads as TGTGCCAGCAGCTTAGGGACAGCAAACACCGGGGAGCTGTTTTTT.